These 4 T cell receptor beta chains came from one sample sequenced in a study of PD-1 blockade in classical Hodgkin lymphoma. Noted time point: cycle 4 day 1 (C4D1), after 6 weeks of nivolumab. Every patient had relapsed following autologous stem cell transplantation, and cohorts differed in brentuximab vedotin exposure. The data were produced by immunoSEQ multiplex PCR, yet TCRdb's version contains in-frame clones alone and is incomplete. The sample holds approximately 29,000 clones, over 70% seen once. This specimen consisted of peripheral blood mononuclear cells (PBMCs), obtained before the fourth cycle of nivolumab. Source of these receptors: a human donor with classical Hodgkin lymphoma.

This clone was seen only once. The chain is built from TRBV19 and TRBJ1-5, with D unresolved. The CDR3 is 16 amino acids. V lost 0 bases and J 7 bases, leaving 16 bases between the germline ends. Germline V gene sequence: CDR1 LNHDA, CDR2 SQIVND (reference sequence). The chain's CDR3 is CASSIDPAGLQQPQHF. CDR3 DNA sequence: TGTGCCAGTAGTATAGATCCGGCGGGCCTTCAACAGCCCCAGCATTTT.

This chain links TRBV5-6 with TRBJ2-5; D is undetermined. The CDR3 length is 15 residues. With 0 bases removed from V and 8 bases from J, the gap between germline ends came to 17 bases. The germline V gene has CDR1 SGHDT and CDR2 YYEEEE. CDR3 DNA sequence: TGTGCCAGCAGCTTGGCCAACCGGCCCCCAGGTACCCAGTACTTC. This translates into CASSLANRPPGTQYF.

The V call is TRBV7-9, the J call TRBJ1-6; no clear D gene. Germline CDR1 and CDR2: SEHNR and FQNEAQ (reference sequence). V dropped 1 base and J dropped 4 bases, with 5 bases sitting between them. CDR3 size: 14 residues. This chain's CDR3 is CASSLEQYNSPLHF. The CDR3 coding sequence is TGTGCCAGCAGCTTAGAACAATATAATTCACCCCTCCACTTT.

V is TRBV5-1 and J is TRBJ2-3, with TRBD2 identical over 8 bases. This CDR3 comprises 14 residues. The germline CDR1 and CDR2 sequences are SGHRS and YFSETQ. V lost 4 bases to trimming and J lost 3 bases; unmatched junction nucleotides: 4. The CDR3 spells CASSLSGVTDTQYF. The CDR3 DNA is TGCGCCAGCAGCCTTAGCGGGGTGACAGATACGCAGTATTTT.